This T cell receptor (beta chain) was observed in a study of T cells in narcolepsy. Across the study: Donors had narcolepsy type 1 or type 2, or were healthy controls.

Sequencing used immunoSEQ multiplex PCR; TCRdb keeps in-frame clones, though not all of them. The data hold tens of thousands of clones, with 60% to 75% observed a single time. About this clone itself: Its antigen is unidentified.

The germline CDR1 and CDR2 sequences are GTSNPN and SVGIG (reference sequence). The V end was cut by 1 base, the J end by 4 bases, with 15 bases between. The CDR3 loop spans 15 amino acids. The study, taken as a whole, reports: In some patient and control memory CD4+ samples, autoreactive clones were absent.

This receptor was obtained from a human donor in good health. The rearrangement uses TRBV30 and TRBJ2-3; D is perhaps TRBD1 (5 bases). The specimen was memory (CD45RA-) CD4+ T cells from blood. The CDR3 loop is CAWSGGPQGADTQYF. The CDR3 coding sequence is TGTGCCTGGAGTGGGGGCCCCCAGGGCGCAGATACGCAGTATTTT.